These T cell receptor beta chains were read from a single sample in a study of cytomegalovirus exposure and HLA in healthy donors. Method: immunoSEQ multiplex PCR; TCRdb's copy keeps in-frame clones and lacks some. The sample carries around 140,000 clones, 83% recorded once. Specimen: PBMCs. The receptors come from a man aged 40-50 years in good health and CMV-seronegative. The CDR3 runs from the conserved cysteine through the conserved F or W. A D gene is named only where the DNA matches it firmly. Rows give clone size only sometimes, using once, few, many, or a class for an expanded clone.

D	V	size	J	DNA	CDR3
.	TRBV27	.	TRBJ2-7	TGTGCCAGCAGTTTAATAAGACAGGGAGGTACGTACTTC	CASSLIRQGGTYF
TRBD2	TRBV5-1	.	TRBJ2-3	TGCGCCAGCAGCTTGCGGTCTAGCGGGGGGAGGGATACGCAGTATTTT	CASSLRSSGGRDTQYF
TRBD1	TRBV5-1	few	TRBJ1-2	TGCGCCAGCAGGACAGGGGCGAACTATGGCTACACCTTC	CASRTGANYGYTF
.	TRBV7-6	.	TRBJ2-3	TGTGCCAGCAGCCAACTAGGAACAGATACGCAGTATTTT	CASSQLGTDTQYF
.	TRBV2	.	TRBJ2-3	TGTGCCAGCGCCCTAGGACAGAGCACAGATACGCAGTATTTT	CASALGQSTDTQYF
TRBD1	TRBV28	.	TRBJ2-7	TGTGCCAGCAGTTCCTCGGACAGGCGACTAAAGGGCGAGCAGTACTTC	CASSSSDRRLKGEQYF
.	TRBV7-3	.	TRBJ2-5	TGTGCCAGCAGCCCTGTCCCGGGACTCCAAGAGACCCAGTACTTC	CASSPVPGLQETQYF
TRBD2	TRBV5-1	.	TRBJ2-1	TGCGCCAGCAGGACTAGCGGGACCTACAATGAGCAGTTCTTC	CASRTSGTYNEQFF
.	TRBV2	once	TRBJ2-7	TGTGCCAGCAGGGACAGCTACGAGCAGTACTTC	CASRDSYEQYF
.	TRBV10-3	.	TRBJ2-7	TGTGCCATCAGTGAGGATCGGGGTTACGAGCAGTACTTC	CAISEDRGYEQYF
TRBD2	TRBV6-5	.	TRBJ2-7	TGTGCCAGCAGTTACCCCGGACTAGCGGTCTACGAGCAGTACTTC	CASSYPGLAVYEQYF